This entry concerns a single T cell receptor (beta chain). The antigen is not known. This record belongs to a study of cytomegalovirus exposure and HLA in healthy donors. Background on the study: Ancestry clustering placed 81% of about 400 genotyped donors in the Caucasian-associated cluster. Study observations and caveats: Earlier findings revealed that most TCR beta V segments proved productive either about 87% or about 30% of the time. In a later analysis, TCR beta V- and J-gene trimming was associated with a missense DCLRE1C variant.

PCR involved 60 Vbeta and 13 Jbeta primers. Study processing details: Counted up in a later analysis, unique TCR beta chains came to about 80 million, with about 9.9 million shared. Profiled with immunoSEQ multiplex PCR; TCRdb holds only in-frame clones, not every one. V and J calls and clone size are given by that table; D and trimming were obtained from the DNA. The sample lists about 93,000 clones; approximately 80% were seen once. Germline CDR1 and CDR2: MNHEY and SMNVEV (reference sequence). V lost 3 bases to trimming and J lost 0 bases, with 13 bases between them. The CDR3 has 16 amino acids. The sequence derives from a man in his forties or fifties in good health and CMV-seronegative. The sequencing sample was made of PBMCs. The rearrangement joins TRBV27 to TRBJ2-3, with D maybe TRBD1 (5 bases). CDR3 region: CASSFLDISSTDTQYF. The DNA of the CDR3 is TGTGCCAGCAGTTTCCTGGACATATCTAGCACAGATACGCAGTATTTT.